This TCR beta chain was profiled in a study of T cell changes during pregnancy in multiple sclerosis. The V and J ends lost 3 bases and 7 bases, in that order; junction bases with no gene match: 5. Germline V gives CDR1 SGHDT, CDR2 YYEEEE. The CDR3 has 13 amino acids. Some clones are missing from TCRdb's copy, which holds only in-frame ones; the method was immunoSEQ multiplex PCR. The table includes 100,000 or so clones, approximately 94% detected once. This TCR was sampled from a female donor with multiple sclerosis, enrolled in a pregnancy study. The sequenced sample was peripheral blood, obtained before pregnancy. This chain uses TRBV5-6 with TRBJ1-2; 8 bases are shared with TRBD1. The CDR3 DNA is TGTGCCAGCAGCTACTACGGGACAGGTGGCTACACCTTC. Translated: CASSYYGTGGYTF.